This T cell receptor beta chain came from a study of blood T cells in healthy people across ages. This clonotype has only a few counts. For the second PCR, which ran for about 6 to 12 cycles, a sample-barcoded 5' primer and a J-beta primer mix were used. Each cDNA molecule was tagged by a template-switch adaptor that had 12 random nucleotides. Sequencing yielded, for each sample, at least 2.5 million paired-end reads carrying CDR3. TCRdb passed the 5' RACE reads through MiXCR, listing each CDR3 protein once. The sample shows under 1,100,000 distinct CDR3 sequences, approximately 25% of them seen only once. Trimming pared 3 bases from V and 2 bases from J, leaving 14 bases between. This CDR3 has 15 residues. Germline V gene sequence: CDR1 SNHLY, CDR2 FYNNEI. These data also featured in a second study, about T cells of mothers and their children. As reported in that work: Related mother-child pairs showed slightly, non-significantly higher overlap than unrelated pairs.

This chain joins TRBV2 and TRBJ2-7; tentative D call: TRBD2 (6 bases). The sample comprised blood. The clonotype was recovered from a girl aged 2-10 years in good health. CDR3 sequence (DNA): TGTGCCAGCAGTGAGGAGGGCCAGCCCCCCTACGAGCAGTACTTC. Protein: CASSEEGQPPYEQYF.